In this sample, the clone carrying this TCR beta chain turned up many times. The data were taken from a study of response to subunit inactivated influenza vaccine. This CDR3 has 15 residues. V lost 2 bases and J 4 bases, leaving 13 bases between the germline ends. CDR1 and CDR2 (germline): MDHEN, SYDVKM. MiXCR was run by TCRdb on the RT-PCR reads, yielding one entry per CDR3 protein. The repertoire holds 630,000 or so distinct CDR3 sequences, with around a sixth as singletons. The source of this sequence is a man aged 50-60 years who received an inactivated influenza vaccine. The chain couples TRBV28 to TRBJ2-3; D is unclear. The specimen comprised PBMCs from blood, sampled roughly 12 days after vaccination. The CDR3 DNA reads TGTGCCAGCAGTTTACTGCCAGGATATCCAGATACGCAGTATTTT. Translation gives CASSLLPGYPDTQYF.